The 7 T cell receptor beta chains in this list originate from one sample, sequenced in a study of T-cell memory formation after mild COVID-19. TCRdb processed the 5' RACE reads anew with MiXCR; each CDR3 protein has one entry. The table lists under 250,000 distinct CDR3 sequences, 15% of them singletons. Material for sequencing was PBMCs or a T cell subset sorted from them (not recorded which). The source of these receptors is an adult woman who had mild COVID-19 (a few samples of this study predate the infection). Cell type and time point are not known.

The chain uses TRBV6-2 or TRBV6-3 and TRBJ1-1; D might be TRBD1 (6 bases). Trimming removed 7 bases at V and 6 bases at J, with 15 bases between. The CDR3 length is 13 residues. CDR1 and CDR2 from the germline V gene are MNHEY and SVGEGT. The CDR3 is CASTHSPGAEAFF. Here the CDR3 DNA reads TGTGCCAGCACCCACTCCCCAGGGGCTGAAGCTTTCTTT.

This clonotype has only a few counts. The chain joins TRBV18 to TRBJ2-3, with TRBD1 identical over 7 bases. V trimming: 1 base; J trimming: 1 base; junction bases outside the gene matches: 5. The CDR3 spans 16 residues. CDR1 is KGHSH and CDR2 is LQKENI in the germline V gene. CDR3 loop: CASSPRRDSRTDTQYF. The CDR3 DNA sequence: TGTGCCAGCTCACCACGCCGGGACAGCCGCACAGATACGCAGTATTTT. The complete variable domain, with remaining parts taken from reference TRBV18 and TRBJ2-3, reads NAGVMQNPRHLVRRRGQEARLRCSPMKGHSHVYWYRQLPEEGLKFMVYLQKENIIDESGMPKERFSAEFPKEGPSILRIQQVVRGDSAAYFCASSPRRDSRTDTQYFGPGTRLTVL.

The gene calls are TRBV10-3 and TRBJ2-1, with TRBD1 matching 12 bases. The CDR3 length is 17 residues. Germline lookup yields CDR1 ENHRY and CDR2 SYGVKD. The V segment lost 8 bases and the J segment 0 bases; nucleotides outside the gene matches: 8. For the CDR3, the DNA is TGTGCCATCGGGGACAGGGGGCAGGTGGCCTCCTACAATGAGCAGTTCTTC. Amino acid sequence: CAIGDRGQVASYNEQFF.

This rearrangement joins TRBV29-1 to TRBJ2-1; TRBD1 agrees at 12 bases. Trimming took 7 bases from V and 13 from J; bases not matched to a gene: 11. CDR3 length: 13 residues. Germline-derived CDR1 and CDR2 are SQVTM and ANQGSEA. The CDR3: CSATGTGGPAQFF. The CDR3, as DNA: TGCAGCGCAACCGGGACAGGGGGCCCGGCTCAGTTCTTC.

This clonotype was counted between two and nine times. The V gene is TRBV5-1, the J gene TRBJ1-6; the D gene is possibly TRBD1 (6 bases). Per germline, CDR1 SGHRS and CDR2 YFSETQ. The CDR3 length is 15 residues. Between the trimmed V and J ends, which lost 0 bases and 7 bases, there was a span of 11 bases. CDR3 loop: CASSLGRGVNSPLHF. Here the CDR3 DNA reads TGCGCCAGCAGCTTGGGCAGGGGTGTAAATTCACCCCTCCACTTT.

In this sample, this clonotype turned up many times. This chain links TRBV20-1 with TRBJ1-1; TRBD1 agrees at 7 bases. The length of the CDR3 is 19 residues. CDR1 is DFQATT and CDR2 is SNEGSKA in the germline V gene (reference sequence). The V segment lost 6 bases and the J segment 5 bases; nucleotides outside the gene matches: 27. The CDR3 DNA is TGCAGTGCGAAGCACAGGGGTCGGGGGTCGGTCGTTTATTCTACTGAAGCTTTCTTT. Translating it yields CSAKHRGRGSVVYSTEAFF.

The CDR3 region has the DNA TGTGCCAGCAGCTTAGGGGGCGTTTCCTACGAGCAGTACTTC. Translated: CASSLGGVSYEQYF. The gene calls are TRBV7-2 and TRBJ2-7, with D possibly matching TRBD1 (5 bases). CDR3 length equals 14 residues. V was shortened by 1 base and J by 1 base, with 8 bases between the two germline ends. CDR1 SGHTA and CDR2 FQGNSA come from the germline V gene.